This T cell receptor (beta chain) was recovered during a study of spatial heterogeneity in lung cancer. This clonotype was counted a few times. A single record per CDR3 protein comes from TCRdb applying MiXCR to the 5' RACE reads. The data show about 50,000 distinct CDR3 sequences, around 6.7% seen once. The time point is: blood at routine non-recurrence follow-up after resection. Material for sequencing was whole RNA from tumor, nontumor lung or frozen PBMC, left unsorted. This CDR3 has 13 residues. CDR1 and CDR2 from the germline V gene are ENHRY and SYGVKD. The V end was cut by 10 bases, the J end by 7 bases, with 16 bases between.

The chain has TRBV10-3 and TRBJ1-4; the D is unclear. This TCR came from a female donor with early-stage non-small cell lung cancer. This specimen consisted of PBMCs, obtained at follow-up. The DNA of the CDR3 is TGTGCCACAAGGACGGAGGAGTTTGAAAAACTGTTTTTT. Translation gives CATRTEEFEKLFF.